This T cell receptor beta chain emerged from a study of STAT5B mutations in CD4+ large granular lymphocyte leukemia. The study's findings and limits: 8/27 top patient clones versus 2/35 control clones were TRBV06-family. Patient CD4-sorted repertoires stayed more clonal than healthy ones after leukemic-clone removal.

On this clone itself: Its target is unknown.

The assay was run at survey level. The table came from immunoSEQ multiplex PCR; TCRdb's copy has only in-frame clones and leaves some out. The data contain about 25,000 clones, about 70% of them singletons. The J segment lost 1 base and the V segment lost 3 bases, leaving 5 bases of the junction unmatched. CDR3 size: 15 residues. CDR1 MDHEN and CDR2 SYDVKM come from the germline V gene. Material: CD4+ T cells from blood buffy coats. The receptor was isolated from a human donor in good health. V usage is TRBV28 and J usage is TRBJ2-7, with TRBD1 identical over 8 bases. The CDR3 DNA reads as TGTGCCAGCAGTTTTCAGGGGGCCAGATCCTACGAGCAGTACGTC. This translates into CASSFQGARSYEQYV.